Listed below are T cell receptor beta chains from one sample, sequenced in a study of blood T cell repertoires in COVID-19. This table comes from immunoSEQ multiplex PCR, and its TCRdb copy is limited to in-frame clones, with some not included. The sample lists more than 250,000 clones; approximately 82% were seen once. The specimen sequenced was peripheral blood. The receptors come from a man aged 55 to 70 who had recovered from COVID-19. The CDR3 runs from the conserved cysteine through the conserved F or W. A D gene is named only where the DNA matches it firmly. A row's size may be missing; if present it is once, few, many or a size class.

TRBJ2-7,NA,TRBD1,TRBV19,CASRSTGAMVPYEQYF,TGTGCCAGCCGATCGACAGGGGCTATGGTACCCTACGAGCAGTACTTC
TRBJ2-2,NA,NA,TRBV10-1,CASTTGDTGELFF,TGCGCCAGCACAACGGGGGACACCGGGGAGCTGTTTTTT
TRBJ2-7,few,NA,TRBV28,CASSFVAGNHEQYF,TGTGCCAGCAGTTTTGTAGCCGGGAACCACGAGCAGTACTTC
TRBJ2-1,NA,TRBD2,TRBV10-2,CASSVPTSGLYNEQFF,TGCGCCAGCAGTGTACCTACTAGCGGACTTTACAATGAGCAGTTCTTC
TRBJ2-5,NA,TRBD2,TRBV5-6,CASSLASGNQETQYF,TGTGCCAGCAGCCTAGCTAGCGGAAACCAAGAGACCCAGTACTTC
TRBJ1-6,NA,NA,TRBV28,CASSLPGSSYNSPLHF,TGTGCCAGCAGTTTACCGGGAAGCTCCTATAATTCACCCCTCCACTTT
TRBJ1-1,NA,TRBD1,TRBV27,CASSRTAGGGQWAAFF,TGTGCCAGCAGCCGGACCGCTGGAGGGGGACAGTGGGCAGCTTTCTTT
TRBJ1-3,once,TRBD1,TRBV30,CAWSHRDRGNTIYF,TGTGCCTGGAGTCACCGGGACAGAGGAAACACCATATATTTT
TRBJ1-1,NA,NA,TRBV12-3/TRBV12-4,CASSIGTSEAFF,TGTGCCAGCAGTATCGGGACATCTGAAGCTTTCTTT
TRBJ2-1,NA,NA,TRBV3-1/TRBV3-2,CASSQARVYNEQFF,TGTGCCAGCAGCCAAGCCAGGGTATACAATGAGCAGTTCTTC
TRBJ1-2,once,TRBD1,TRBV19,CASSTRQGGAGYGYTF,TGTGCCAGTAGTACCAGACAGGGAGGAGCTGGCTATGGCTACACCTTC
TRBJ2-2,NA,NA,TRBV6-5,CASSRILAGELFF,TGTGCCAGCAGCAGGATACTAGCCGGGGAGCTGTTTTTT
TRBJ1-1,NA,NA,TRBV19,CASSGVRGGGNTEAFF,TGTGCCAGTAGTGGAGTCAGGGGTGGGGGAAACACTGAAGCTTTCTTT
TRBJ2-3,NA,TRBD2,TRBV20-1,CSASGGSADTQYF,TGCAGTGCTAGTGGCGGGAGTGCAGATACGCAGTATTTT
TRBJ1-5,NA,TRBD1,TRBV2,CASRRGQNSNQPQHF,TGTGCCAGCAGGAGGGGGCAGAATAGCAATCAGCCCCAGCATTTT
TRBJ1-4,NA,TRBD1,TRBV6-1,CASSERTGGQFEKLFF,TGTGCCAGCAGTGAAAGGACAGGGGGGCAGTTTGAAAAACTGTTTTTT